The 4 T cell receptor beta chains below were found in one sample sequenced in a study of Ad26.COV2.S vaccination and SARS-CoV-2 variants. Treatment of the sample: some 20 received Ad26.COV2.S at low or high dose, single or two shots; five or six received placebo; per-sample allocation not given. Specimens were obtained on day 63 following the first vaccine or placebo injection. Clones were sequenced by immunoSEQ multiplex PCR, and TCRdb holds only the in-frame ones, with some missing. The sample shows about 350,000 clones, roughly 90% of them seen only once. Material: peripheral blood, obtained in a trial of Ad26.COV2.S vaccine versus placebo. These receptor sequences come from a person aged 18-65 years who received the Ad26.COV2.S COVID-19 vaccine or a placebo.

This sequence joins TRBV13 and TRBJ2-5, with TRBD2 as a possible D gene (6 bases). The CDR3 spans 11 residues. The ends were cut back, 4 bases at V and 7 bases at J, with 7 bases in the middle. Germline V gene sequence: CDR1 PRHDT, CDR2 FYEKMQ (reference sequence). In nucleotides, the CDR3 is TGTGCCAGCAGCTCCGGGGGGACCCAGTACTTC. The encoded protein is CASSSGGTQYF.

The chain combines TRBV4-3 with TRBJ2-7; possibly TRBD2 for D (5 bases). Trimming stripped 1 base from V and 2 bases from J, with 12 bases between. CDR3 length equals 15 residues. Germline values: CDR1 LGHNA, CDR2 YSLEER. The CDR3: CASSQGYTAAYEQYF. The CDR3 nucleotides are TGCGCCAGCAGCCAAGGCTACACAGCGGCCTACGAGCAGTACTTC.

This clone has more than one count but fewer than ten. This rearrangement joins TRBV2 to TRBJ1-5, with 7 positions matching TRBD1. V shed 4 bases, J shed 3 bases, and the junction held 6 bases outside the gene matches. Germline V gene sequence: CDR1 SNHLY, CDR2 FYNNEI. This CDR3 comprises 15 residues. CDR3 coding DNA: TGTGCCAGCAGTGTAACAGGGGCGACCAATCAGCCCCAGCATTTT. Its translation is CASSVTGATNQPQHF. Together with reference TRBV2 and TRBJ1-5, the CDR3 gives the full variable domain: EPEVTQTPSHQVTQMGQEVILRCVPISNHLYFYWYRQILGQKVEFLVSFYNNEISEKSEIFDDQFSVERPDGSNFTLKIRSTKLEDSAMYFCASSVTGATNQPQHFGDGTRLSIL.

The chain employs TRBV5-5 and TRBJ2-7; tentatively, D is TRBD2 (6 bases). V lost 4 bases and J lost 3, with 17 bases in between. The CDR3 spans 15 residues. CDR1 is SGHKS and CDR2 is YYEKEE in the germline V gene (reference sequence). The CDR3 DNA is TGTGCCAGCAGCCCGGACGGGGGAGGACTCTACGAGCAGTACTTC. Residues: CASSPDGGGLYEQYF.